The clone carrying this T cell receptor (beta chain) was detected a few times. Its antigen is unknown. Constant-region reverse primers amplified full-length variable regions, followed by semi-nested Nested Universal Primer A PCR. Using its own MiXCR run on the 5' RACE reads, TCRdb lists one record per CDR3 protein. Seen here are tens of thousands of distinct CDR3 sequences, around 26% observed once, and the top ten hold 3% to 3.5%. The CDR3 contains 14 residues. Per germline, CDR1 MNHEY and CDR2 SVGAGI. V lost 8 bases and J lost 6, with 20 bases in between. Study-level findings and limits: In terms of TCR gene usage, tumor memory CD4+ T cells clustered together with blood and lymph node memory CD4+ cells, as well as with lymph node naive CD4+ cells.

The source of this sequence is a female donor with breast cancer. Sequenced input: tumor-infiltrating memory CD4+ T cells sorted from the breast tumor. Regarding subset: memory CD4+ T cells, CD4+CD45RO+CD25-. The genes are TRBV6-5 and TRBJ2-7, with a possible D match to TRBD2 (6 bases). This chain's CDR3 is CASWERTGSGEQYF. The CDR3, as DNA: TGTGCCAGCTGGGAACGGACGGGTAGCGGCGAGCAGTACTTC.